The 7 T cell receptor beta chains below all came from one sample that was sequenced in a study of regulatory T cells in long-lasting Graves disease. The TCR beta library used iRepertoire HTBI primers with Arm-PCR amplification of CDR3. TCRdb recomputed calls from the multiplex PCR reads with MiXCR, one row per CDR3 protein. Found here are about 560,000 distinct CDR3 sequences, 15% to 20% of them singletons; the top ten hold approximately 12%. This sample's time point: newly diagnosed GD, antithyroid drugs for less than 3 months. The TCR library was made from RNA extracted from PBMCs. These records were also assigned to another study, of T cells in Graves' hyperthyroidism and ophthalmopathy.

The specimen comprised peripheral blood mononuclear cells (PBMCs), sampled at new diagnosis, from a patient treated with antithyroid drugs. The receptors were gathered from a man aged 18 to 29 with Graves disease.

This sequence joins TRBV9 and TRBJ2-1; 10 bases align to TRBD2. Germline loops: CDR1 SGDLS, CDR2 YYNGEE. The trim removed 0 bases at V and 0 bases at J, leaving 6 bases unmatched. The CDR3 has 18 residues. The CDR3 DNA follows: TGTGCCAGCAGCGTAGCCGGGACTAGCGACAGCTCCTACAATGAGCAGTTCTTC. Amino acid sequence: CASSVAGTSDSSYNEQFF.

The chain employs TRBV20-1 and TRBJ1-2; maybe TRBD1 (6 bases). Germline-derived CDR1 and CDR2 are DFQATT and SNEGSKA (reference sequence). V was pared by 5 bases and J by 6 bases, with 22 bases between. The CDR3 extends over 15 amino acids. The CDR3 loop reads CSAWTVSAIGHGYTF. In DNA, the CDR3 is TGCAGTGCTTGGACAGTCTCCGCAATTGGCCATGGCTACACCTTC.

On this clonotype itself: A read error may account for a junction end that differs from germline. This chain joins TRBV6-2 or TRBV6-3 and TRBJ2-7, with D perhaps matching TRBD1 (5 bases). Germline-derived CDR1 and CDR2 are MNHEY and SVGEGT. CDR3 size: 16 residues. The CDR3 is CASSYKQGSSLYERYF. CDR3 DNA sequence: TGTGCCAGCAGTTACAAGCAGGGCAGTTCCCTCTACGAGCGGTACTTC.

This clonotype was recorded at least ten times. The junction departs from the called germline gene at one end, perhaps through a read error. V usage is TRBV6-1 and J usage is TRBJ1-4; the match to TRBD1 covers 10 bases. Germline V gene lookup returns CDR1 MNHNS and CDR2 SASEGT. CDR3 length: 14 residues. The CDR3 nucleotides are TGTGCCAGCAGCGAAGGACAGGGGGATGAAAAACTGTTTTTT. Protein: CASSEGQGDEKLFF.

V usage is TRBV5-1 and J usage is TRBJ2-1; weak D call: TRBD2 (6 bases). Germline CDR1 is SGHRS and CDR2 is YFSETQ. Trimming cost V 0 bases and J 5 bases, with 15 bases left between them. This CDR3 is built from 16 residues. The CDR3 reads CASSLAVSGGHNEQFF. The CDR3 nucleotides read TGCGCCAGCAGCTTGGCTGTTAGCGGAGGGCACAATGAGCAGTTCTTC.

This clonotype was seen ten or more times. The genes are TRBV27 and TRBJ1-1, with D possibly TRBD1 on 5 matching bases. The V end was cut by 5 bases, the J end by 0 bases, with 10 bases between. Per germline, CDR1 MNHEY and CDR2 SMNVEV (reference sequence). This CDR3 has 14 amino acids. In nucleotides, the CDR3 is TGTGCCAGCAGTCCGGGACTCCTGAACACTGAAGCTTTCTTT. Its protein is CASSPGLLNTEAFF.

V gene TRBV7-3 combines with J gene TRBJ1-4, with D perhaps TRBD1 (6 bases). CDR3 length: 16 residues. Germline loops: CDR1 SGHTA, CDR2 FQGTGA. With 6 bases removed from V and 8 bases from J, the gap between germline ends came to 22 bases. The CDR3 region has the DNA TGTGCCAGCAGGCTTAAGAAAATTGGACAGAAGGAAAAACTGTTTTTT. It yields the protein CASRLKKIGQKEKLFF. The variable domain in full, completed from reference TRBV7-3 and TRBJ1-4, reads GAGVSQTPSNKVTEKGKYVELRCDPISGHTALYWYRQSLGQGPEFLIYFQGTGAADDSGLPNDRFFAVRPEGSVSTLKIQRTERGDSAVYLCASRLKKIGQKEKLFFGSGTQLSVL.